This T cell receptor (beta chain) was sequenced in a study of glioma-infiltrating T cells after dendritic cell vaccination. Amplification used 60 V beta primers and 13 J beta primers. Produced via immunoSEQ multiplex PCR; TCRdb's table is partial and in-frame only. This table has some 10,000 clones, more than 75% appearing once. Time point described: after dendritic cell vaccination, including at tumor progression/relapse. The junction had 3 bases not matched to a gene; V was cut back by 0 bases and J by 10 bases. CDR3 size: 13 residues. The germline CDR1 and CDR2 sequences are MGHDK and SYGVNS. Sequencing was performed on blood, taken after dendritic cell vaccination. This TCR came from a human donor with glioblastoma. The chain has TRBV25-1 and TRBJ2-1; 7 nucleotides agree with TRBD1. CDR3: CASSEYETGEQFF. CDR3 DNA: TGTGCCAGCAGTGAATATGAGACAGGGGAGCAGTTCTTC.